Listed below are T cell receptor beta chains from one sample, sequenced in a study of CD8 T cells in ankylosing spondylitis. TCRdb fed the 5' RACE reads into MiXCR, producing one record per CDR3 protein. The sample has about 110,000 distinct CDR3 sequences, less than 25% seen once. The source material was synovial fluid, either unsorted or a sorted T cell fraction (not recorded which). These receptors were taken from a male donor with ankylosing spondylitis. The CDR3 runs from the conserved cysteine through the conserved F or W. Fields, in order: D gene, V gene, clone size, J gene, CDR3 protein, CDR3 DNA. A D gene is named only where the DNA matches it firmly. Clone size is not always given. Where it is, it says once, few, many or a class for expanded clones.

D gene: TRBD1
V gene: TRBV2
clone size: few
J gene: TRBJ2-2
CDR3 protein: CASSVWTGGPGELFF
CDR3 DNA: TGTGCCAGCAGTGTTTGGACAGGCGGTCCCGGGGAGCTGTTTTTT

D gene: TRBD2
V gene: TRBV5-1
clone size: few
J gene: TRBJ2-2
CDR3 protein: CVSSPGGLSNTGELFF
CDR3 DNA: TGCGTCAGCAGCCCGGGGGGGCTCTCGAACACCGGGGAGCTGTTTTTT

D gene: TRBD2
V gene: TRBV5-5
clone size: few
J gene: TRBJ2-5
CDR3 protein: CASSFRLAGETQYF
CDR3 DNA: TGTGCCAGCAGCTTCCGACTAGCAGGGGAGACCCAGTACTTC

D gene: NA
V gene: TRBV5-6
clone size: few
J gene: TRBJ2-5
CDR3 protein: CASSLWGRGVETQYF
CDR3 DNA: TGTGCCAGCAGCTTGTGGGGGCGCGGGGTGGAGACCCAGTACTTC

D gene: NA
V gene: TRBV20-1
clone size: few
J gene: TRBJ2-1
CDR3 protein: CSAKAGSYNEQFF
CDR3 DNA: TGCAGTGCTAAGGCGGGATCCTACAATGAGCAGTTCTTC

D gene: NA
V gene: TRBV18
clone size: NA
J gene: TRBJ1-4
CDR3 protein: CASSLNTATNEKLFF
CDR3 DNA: TGTGCCAGCTCACTCAACACAGCAACTAATGAAAAACTGTTTTTT

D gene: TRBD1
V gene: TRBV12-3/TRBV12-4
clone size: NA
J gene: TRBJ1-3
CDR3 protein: CASSIQGAHGNTIYF
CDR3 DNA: TGTGCCAGCAGTATACAGGGGGCCCATGGAAACACCATATATTTT

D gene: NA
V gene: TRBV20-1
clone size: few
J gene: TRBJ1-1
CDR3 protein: CSARDLTEAFF
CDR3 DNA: TGCAGTGCTAGAGATCTCACTGAAGCTTTCTTT

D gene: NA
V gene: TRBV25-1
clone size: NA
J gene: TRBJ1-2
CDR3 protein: CASSPAGATSNYGYTF
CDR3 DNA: TGTGCCAGCAGTCCGGCTGGGGCAACCTCTAACTATGGCTACACCTTC

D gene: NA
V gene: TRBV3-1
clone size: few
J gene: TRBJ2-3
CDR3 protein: CASSRKTFTDTQYF
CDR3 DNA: TGTGCCAGCAGCCGTAAAACGTTCACAGATACGCAGTATTTT

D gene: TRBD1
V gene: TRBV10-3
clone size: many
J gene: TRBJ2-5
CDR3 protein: CAIRMTGWETQYF
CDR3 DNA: TGTGCCATCAGAATGACAGGGTGGGAGACCCAGTACTTC

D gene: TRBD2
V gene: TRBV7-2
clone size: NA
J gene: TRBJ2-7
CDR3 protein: CASSLGTSYGAGEQYF
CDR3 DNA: TGTGCCAGCAGCTTAGGGACTAGCTACGGGGCTGGTGAGCAGTACTTC

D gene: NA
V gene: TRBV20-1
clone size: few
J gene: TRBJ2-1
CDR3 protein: CSARLPSGYNEQFF
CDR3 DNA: TGCAGTGCTAGACTCCCGTCGGGGTACAATGAGCAGTTCTTC

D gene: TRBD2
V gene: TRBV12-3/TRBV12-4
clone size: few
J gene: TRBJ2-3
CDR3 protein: CASSVGGFTDTQYF
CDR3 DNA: TGTGCCAGCAGTGTGGGAGGGTTCACAGATACGCAGTATTTT

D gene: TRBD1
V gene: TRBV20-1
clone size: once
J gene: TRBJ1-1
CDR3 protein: CKGQGSETEAFF
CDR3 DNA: TGCAAAGGACAGGGGTCTGAAACTGAAGCTTTCTTT

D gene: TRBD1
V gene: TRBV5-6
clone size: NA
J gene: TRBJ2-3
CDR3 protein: CASSSTGGAVVNTQYF
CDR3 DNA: TGTGCCAGCAGCTCGACAGGGGGCGCGGTTGTAAATACGCAGTATTTT

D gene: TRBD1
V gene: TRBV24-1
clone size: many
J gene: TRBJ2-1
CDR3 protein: CATSRDRDSYNEQFF
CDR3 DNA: TGTGCCACCAGTCGGGACAGGGACTCCTACAATGAGCAGTTCTTC

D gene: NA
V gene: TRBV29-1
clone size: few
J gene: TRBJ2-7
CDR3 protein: CSVLTGPYEQYF
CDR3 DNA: TGCAGCGTTCTGACAGGTCCGTACGAGCAGTACTTC

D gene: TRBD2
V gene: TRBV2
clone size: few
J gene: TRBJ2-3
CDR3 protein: CASSEVEREGRGTDTQYF
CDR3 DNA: TGTGCCAGCAGTGAAGTGGAGCGGGAGGGCCGGGGCACAGATACGCAGTATTTT

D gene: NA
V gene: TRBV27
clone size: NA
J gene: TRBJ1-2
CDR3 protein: CASSQSGLGYGYTF
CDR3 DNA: TGTGCCAGCAGTCAGTCAGGGTTAGGCTATGGCTACACCTTC

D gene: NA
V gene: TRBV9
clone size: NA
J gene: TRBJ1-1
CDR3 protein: CASSVAGAGTEAFF
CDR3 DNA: TGTGCCAGCAGCGTAGCAGGGGCAGGAACTGAAGCTTTCTTT

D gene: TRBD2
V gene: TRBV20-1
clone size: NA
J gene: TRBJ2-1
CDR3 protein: CSAILGGSYNEQFF
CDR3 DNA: TGCAGTGCTATCCTGGGGGGGAGCTACAATGAGCAGTTCTTC

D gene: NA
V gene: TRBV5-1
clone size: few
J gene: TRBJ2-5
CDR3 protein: CASSLGVTRETQYF
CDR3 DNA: TGCGCCAGCAGCTTGGGGGTCACTCGGGAGACCCAGTACTTC

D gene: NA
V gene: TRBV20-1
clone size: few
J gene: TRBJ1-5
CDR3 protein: CSARMASGSDQPQHF
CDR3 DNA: TGCAGTGCTAGAATGGCGTCAGGGTCGGATCAGCCCCAGCATTTT

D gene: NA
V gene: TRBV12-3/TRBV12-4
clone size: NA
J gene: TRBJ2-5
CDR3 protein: CASSLAPASETQYF
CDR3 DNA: TGTGCCAGCAGTTTAGCCCCGGCCTCAGAGACCCAGTACTTC

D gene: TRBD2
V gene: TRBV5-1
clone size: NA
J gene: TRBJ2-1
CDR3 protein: CASSRTSGRLTYNEQFF
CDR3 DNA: TGCGCCAGCAGCAGGACTAGCGGGAGGCTAACCTACAATGAGCAGTTCTTC

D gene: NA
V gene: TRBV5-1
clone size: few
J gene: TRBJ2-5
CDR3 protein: CASSRGTVQETQYF
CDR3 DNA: TGCGCCAGCAGCAGGGGGACGGTTCAAGAGACCCAGTACTTC

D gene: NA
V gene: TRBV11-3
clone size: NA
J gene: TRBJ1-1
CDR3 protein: CASSSHSDSLKTEAFF
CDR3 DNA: TGTGCCAGCAGCTCGCACTCCGACAGCCTTAAGACTGAAGCTTTCTTT

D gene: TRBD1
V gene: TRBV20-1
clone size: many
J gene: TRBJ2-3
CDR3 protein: CSADRGSDTQYF
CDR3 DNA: TGCAGTGCCGACAGGGGATCAGATACGCAGTATTTT

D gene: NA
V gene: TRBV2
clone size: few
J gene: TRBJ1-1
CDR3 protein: CASFRGITEAFF
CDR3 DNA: TGTGCCAGCTTCCGAGGGATCACTGAAGCTTTCTTT

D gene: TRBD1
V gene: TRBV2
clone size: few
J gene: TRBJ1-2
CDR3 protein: CASSEAADREGYGYTF
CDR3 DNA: TGTGCCAGCAGTGAAGCGGCTGACAGGGAGGGCTATGGCTACACCTTC

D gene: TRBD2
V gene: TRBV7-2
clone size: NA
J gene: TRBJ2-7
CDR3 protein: CASSLASGIAGLSYEQYF
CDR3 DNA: TGTGCCAGCAGCTTAGCCTCAGGGATAGCGGGCCTTTCCTACGAGCAGTACTTC

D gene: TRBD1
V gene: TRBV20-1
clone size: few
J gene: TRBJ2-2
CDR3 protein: CSATPFGTGIGELFF
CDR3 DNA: TGCAGTGCTACTCCTTTCGGGACAGGAATCGGGGAGCTGTTTTTT

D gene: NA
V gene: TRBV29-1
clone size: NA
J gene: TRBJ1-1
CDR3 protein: CSVEAVVRMNTEAFF
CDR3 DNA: TGCAGCGTTGAAGCTGTGGTCAGAATGAACACTGAAGCTTTCTTT

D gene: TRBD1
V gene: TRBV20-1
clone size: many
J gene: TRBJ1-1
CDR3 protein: CSAIKTGGAEAFF
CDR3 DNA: TGCAGTGCTATTAAGACAGGGGGAGCTGAAGCTTTCTTT

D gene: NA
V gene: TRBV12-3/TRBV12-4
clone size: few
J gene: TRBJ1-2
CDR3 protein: CASSSRGRYGYTF
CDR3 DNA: TGTGCCAGCAGCTCCCGGGGGAGATATGGCTACACCTTC

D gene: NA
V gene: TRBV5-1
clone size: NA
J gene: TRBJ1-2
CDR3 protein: CASSAGTTYGYTF
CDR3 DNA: TGCGCCAGCAGCGCCGGGACAACCTATGGCTACACCTTC